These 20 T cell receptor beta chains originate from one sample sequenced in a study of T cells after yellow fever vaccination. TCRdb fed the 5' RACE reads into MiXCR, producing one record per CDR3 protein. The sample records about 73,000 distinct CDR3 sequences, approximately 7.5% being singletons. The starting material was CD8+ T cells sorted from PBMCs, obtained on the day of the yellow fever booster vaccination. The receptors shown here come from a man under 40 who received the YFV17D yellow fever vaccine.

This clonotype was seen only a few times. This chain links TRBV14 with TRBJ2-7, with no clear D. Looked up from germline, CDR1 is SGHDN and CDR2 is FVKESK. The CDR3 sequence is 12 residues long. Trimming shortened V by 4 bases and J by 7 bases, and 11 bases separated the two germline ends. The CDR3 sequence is CASSPSNREQYF. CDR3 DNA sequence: TGTGCCAGCAGCCCAAGTAACAGAGAGCAGTACTTC.

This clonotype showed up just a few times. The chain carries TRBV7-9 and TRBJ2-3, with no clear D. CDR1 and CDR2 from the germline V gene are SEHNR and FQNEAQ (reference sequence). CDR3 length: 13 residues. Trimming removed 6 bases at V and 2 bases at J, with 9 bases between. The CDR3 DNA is TGTGCCAGCAGACACGGGTTCACAGATACGCAGTATTTT. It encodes CASRHGFTDTQYF.

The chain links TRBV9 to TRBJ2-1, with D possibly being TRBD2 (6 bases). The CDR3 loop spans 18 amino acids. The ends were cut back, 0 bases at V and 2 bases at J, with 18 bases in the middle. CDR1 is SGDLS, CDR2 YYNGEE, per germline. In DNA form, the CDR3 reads TGTGCCAGCAGCGTAGGGGATCATGTGGGGGAGGCCTACAATGAGCAGTTCTTC. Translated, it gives CASSVGDHVGEAYNEQFF.

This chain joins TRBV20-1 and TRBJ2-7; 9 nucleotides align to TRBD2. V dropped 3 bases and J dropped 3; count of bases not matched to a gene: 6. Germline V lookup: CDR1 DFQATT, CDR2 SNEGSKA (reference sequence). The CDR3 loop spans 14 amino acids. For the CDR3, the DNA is TGCAGTGCTAGCCAGCGGGAGGCCTACTACGAGCAGTACTTC. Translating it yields CSASQREAYYEQYF.

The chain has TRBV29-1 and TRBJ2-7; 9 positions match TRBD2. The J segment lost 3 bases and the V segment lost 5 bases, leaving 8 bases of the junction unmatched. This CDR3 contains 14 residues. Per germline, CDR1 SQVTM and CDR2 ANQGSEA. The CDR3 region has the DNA TGCAGCGTTAGAGCCGGGACTAGCAACTACGAGCAGTACTTC. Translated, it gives CSVRAGTSNYEQYF.

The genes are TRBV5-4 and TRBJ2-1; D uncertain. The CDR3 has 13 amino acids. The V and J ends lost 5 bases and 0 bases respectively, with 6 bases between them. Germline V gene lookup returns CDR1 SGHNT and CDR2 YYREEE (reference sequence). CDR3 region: CASRVDSYNEQFF. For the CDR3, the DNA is TGTGCCAGCAGGGTCGACTCCTACAATGAGCAGTTCTTC.

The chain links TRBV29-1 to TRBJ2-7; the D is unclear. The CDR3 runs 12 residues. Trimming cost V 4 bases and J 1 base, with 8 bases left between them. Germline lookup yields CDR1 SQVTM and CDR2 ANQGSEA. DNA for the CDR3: TGCAGCGTTGCAGGAATTTCCTACGAGCAGTACTTC. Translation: CSVAGISYEQYF.

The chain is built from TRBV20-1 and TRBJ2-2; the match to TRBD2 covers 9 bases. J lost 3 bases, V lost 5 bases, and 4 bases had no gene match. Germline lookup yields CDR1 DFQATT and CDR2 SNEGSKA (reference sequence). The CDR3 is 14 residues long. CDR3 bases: TGCAGTGCTGAGGCGGGAGGGGACACCGGGGAGCTGTTTTTT. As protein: CSAEAGGDTGELFF.

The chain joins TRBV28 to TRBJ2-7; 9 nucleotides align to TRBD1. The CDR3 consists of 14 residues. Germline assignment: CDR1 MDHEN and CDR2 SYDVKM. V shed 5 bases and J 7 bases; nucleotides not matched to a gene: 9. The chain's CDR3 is CASSPHRGQYEQYF. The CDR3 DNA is TGTGCCAGCAGTCCCCACAGGGGGCAATATGAGCAGTACTTC.

The CDR3 DNA reads as TGTGCCAGCAGTCACACCGGGACAGCTTCTAATGAAAAACTGTTTTTT. Amino acid sequence: CASSHTGTASNEKLFF. J is TRBJ1-4 and V is TRBV12-3 or TRBV12-4; 7 positions match TRBD1. This CDR3 has 16 residues. The junction had 9 bases not matched to a gene; V was cut back by 5 bases and J by 3 bases.

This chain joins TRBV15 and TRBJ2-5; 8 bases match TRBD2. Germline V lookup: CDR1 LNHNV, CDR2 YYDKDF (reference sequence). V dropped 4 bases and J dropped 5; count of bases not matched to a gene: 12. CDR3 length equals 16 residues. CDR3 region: CATSKTVGLARETQYF. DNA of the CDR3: TGTGCCACCAGCAAAACCGTCGGACTAGCCCGGGAGACCCAGTACTTC.

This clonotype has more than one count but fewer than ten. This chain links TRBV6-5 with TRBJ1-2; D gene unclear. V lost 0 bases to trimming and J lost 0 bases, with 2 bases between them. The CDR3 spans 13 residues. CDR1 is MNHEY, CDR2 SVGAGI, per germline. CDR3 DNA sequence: TGTGCCAGCAGTTACTCAGCTAACTATGGCTACACCTTC. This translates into CASSYSANYGYTF.

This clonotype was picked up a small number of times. The CDR3 DNA is TGCAGCGTTGATGCCAGGGCTTTCACAGATACGCAGTATTTT. It is translated as CSVDARAFTDTQYF. The chain has TRBV29-1 and TRBJ2-3; maybe TRBD1 (5 bases). This CDR3 spans 14 amino acids. V lost 3 bases, J lost 2 bases, and 12 bases lay in between. Germline V gene lookup returns CDR1 SQVTM and CDR2 ANQGSEA.

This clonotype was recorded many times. The CDR3 nucleotides are TGTGCCAGCAGCTTCGAGCGGGAGATCTATCCCGGAGGGGAGACCCAGTACTTC. Translated, it gives CASSFEREIYPGGETQYF. The genes are TRBV7-9 and TRBJ2-5; 8 positions match TRBD2. CDR3 length: 18 amino acids. Germline CDR1 reads SEHNR; CDR2 reads FQNEAQ (reference sequence). J lost 5 bases, V lost 3 bases, and 17 bases had no gene match.

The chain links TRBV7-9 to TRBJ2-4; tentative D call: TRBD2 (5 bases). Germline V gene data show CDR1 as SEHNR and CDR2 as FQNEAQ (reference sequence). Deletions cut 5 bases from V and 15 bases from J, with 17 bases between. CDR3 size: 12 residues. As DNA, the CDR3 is TGTGCCAGCAGCACGCGGTCGGGGAGTTGGTACTTC. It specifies CASSTRSGSWYF.

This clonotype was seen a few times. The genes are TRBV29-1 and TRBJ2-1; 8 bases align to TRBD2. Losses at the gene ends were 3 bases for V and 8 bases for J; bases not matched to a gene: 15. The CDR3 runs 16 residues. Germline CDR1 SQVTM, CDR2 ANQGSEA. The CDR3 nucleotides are TGCAGCGTTGATGGAGGGGCGGGAGGATTTATGGATGAGCAGTTCTTC. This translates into CSVDGGAGGFMDEQFF.

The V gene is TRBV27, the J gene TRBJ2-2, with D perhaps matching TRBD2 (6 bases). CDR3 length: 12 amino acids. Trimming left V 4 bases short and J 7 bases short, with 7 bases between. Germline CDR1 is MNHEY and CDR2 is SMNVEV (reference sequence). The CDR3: CASSSGGGELFF. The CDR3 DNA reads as TGTGCCAGCAGTTCCGGGGGCGGGGAGCTGTTTTTT.

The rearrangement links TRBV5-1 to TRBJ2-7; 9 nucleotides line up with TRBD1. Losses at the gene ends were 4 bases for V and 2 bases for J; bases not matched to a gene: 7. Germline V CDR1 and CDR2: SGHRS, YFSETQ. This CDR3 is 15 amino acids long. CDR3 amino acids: CASSQDRGFPYEQYF. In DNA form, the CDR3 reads TGCGCCAGCAGCCAGGACAGGGGCTTCCCCTACGAGCAGTACTTC.

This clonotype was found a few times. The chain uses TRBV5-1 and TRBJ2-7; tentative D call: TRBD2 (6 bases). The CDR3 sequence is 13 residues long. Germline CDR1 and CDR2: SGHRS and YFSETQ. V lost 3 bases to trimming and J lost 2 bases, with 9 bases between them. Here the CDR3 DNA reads TGCGCCAGCAGCTCTAGCGCTACCTACGAGCAGTACTTC. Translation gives CASSSSATYEQYF.

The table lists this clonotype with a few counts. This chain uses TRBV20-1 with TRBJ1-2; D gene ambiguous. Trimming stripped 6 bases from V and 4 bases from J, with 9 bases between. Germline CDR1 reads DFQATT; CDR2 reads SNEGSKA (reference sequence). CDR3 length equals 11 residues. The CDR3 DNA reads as TGCAGTGCCCCTCCCTCCTATGGCTACACCTTC. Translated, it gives CSAPPSYGYTF.